The rows below give T cell receptor beta chains drawn from one sample of a study of T-cell memory formation after mild COVID-19. In TCRdb, the 5' RACE reads were re-called with MiXCR into one record per CDR3 protein. The table has 350,000 or so distinct CDR3 sequences, 20% to 25% seen once. The sequenced sample consisted of PBMCs or a T cell subset sorted from them (not recorded which). The receptors here all came from an adult woman who had mild COVID-19 (a few samples of this study predate the infection). Cell type and time point are not known. CDR3s include the opening cysteine and the closing phenylalanine or tryptophan. D genes are given only for firm matches. Clone size is shown for a subset of rows, as once, few, many or a class of expanded clone.

j_call | v_call | clone_size | d_call | cdr3_nt | cdr3_aa
TRBJ2-7 | TRBV19 | few | TRBD1 | TGTGCCAGTAGTATCGCCGGGACAGGGGCGTACGAGCAGTACTTC | CASSIAGTGAYEQYF
TRBJ2-3 | TRBV3-1 | few | NA | TGTGCCAGCAGCCCCCCGGGTCCAGGAGCAGATACGCAGTATTTT | CASSPPGPGADTQYF
TRBJ2-3 | TRBV2 | once | NA | TGTGCCAGCAGTTCCGGGACCCTTAGCACAGATACGCAGTATTTT | CASSSGTLSTDTQYF
TRBJ2-1 | TRBV4-2 | NA | TRBD2 | TGTGCCAGCAGCCAAGATTGGACTAGGACCCACAATGAGCAGTTCTTC | CASSQDWTRTHNEQFF
TRBJ2-1 | TRBV7-8 | NA | TRBD2 | TGTGCCAGCAGCTCCACGCGGGGGGCCCGCAATGATCAGTTCTTC | CASSSTRGARNDQFF
TRBJ2-3 | TRBV10-2 | NA | TRBD2 | TGCGCCAGCAGTGACGCTGGACTAGCGGGAGCTGCAGATACGCAGTATTTT | CASSDAGLAGAADTQYF
TRBJ1-4 | TRBV15 | few | NA | TGTGCCACCAGCAGAGATGGAGGGACCGACGAGTTGGATGAAAAACTGTTTTTT | CATSRDGGTDELDEKLFF
TRBJ2-7 | TRBV6-6 | NA | TRBD1 | TGTGCCAGCAGCAGAACAGGGGGCTCCGTCTCCTACGAGCAGTACTTC | CASSRTGGSVSYEQYF
TRBJ2-3 | TRBV12-3/TRBV12-4 | NA | TRBD2 | TGTGCCAGCAGACAGAGGACTAGCTCCACAGATACGCAGTATTTT | CASRQRTSSTDTQYF
TRBJ1-2 | TRBV29-1 | NA | TRBD1 | TGCAGCGTTGATGACAGGGCCGGCTACACCTTC | CSVDDRAGYTF
TRBJ2-5 | TRBV20-1 | NA | TRBD2 | TGCAGTGCTAGACGACTAGCGGGGGGGGACCAAGAGACCCAGTACTTC | CSARRLAGGDQETQYF
TRBJ2-6 | TRBV5-1 | NA | TRBD1 | TGCGCCAGCAGCGGCGGCACAGGGGGAGGCTCTGGGGCCAACGTCCTGACTTTC | CASSGGTGGGSGANVLTF
TRBJ2-3 | TRBV7-9 | few | NA | TGTGCCAGCAGCTTATCATCTTTCGCAGATACGCAGTATTTT | CASSLSSFADTQYF
TRBJ1-2 | TRBV20-1 | NA | NA | TGCAGTGCCCCTCTAAACGGACAACCTAACTATGGCTACACCTTC | CSAPLNGQPNYGYTF
TRBJ2-7 | TRBV21-1 | few | NA | TGTGCCAGCAGCAAAGCGCGGGGGGGAAGGGACGAGCAGTACTTC | CASSKARGGRDEQYF
TRBJ1-6 | TRBV7-9 | few | NA | TGTGCCAGCAGCCACAGGGACGGTAATTCACCCCTCCACTTT | CASSHRDGNSPLHF
TRBJ1-1 | TRBV6-5 | few | NA | TGTGCCAGCAGTTACACGGACAGGAACACTGAAGCTTTCTTT | CASSYTDRNTEAFF
TRBJ2-1 | TRBV12-3/TRBV12-4 | NA | TRBD2 | TGTGCCAGCAGTTACACGGGGGGTCGCTACAATGAGCAGTTCTTC | CASSYTGGRYNEQFF
TRBJ2-7 | TRBV13 | NA | TRBD1 | TGTGCCAGCAGCTTAGGGGCCGGGACAGGGCCGGGCGAGCAGTACTTC | CASSLGAGTGPGEQYF
TRBJ1-6 | TRBV20-1 | few | TRBD1 | TGCAGTGCTAGAGACCGGACAGGGTCCTATAATTCACCCCTCCACTTT | CSARDRTGSYNSPLHF
TRBJ2-7 | TRBV7-2 | NA | NA | TGTGCCAGCAGCTGGGGAGCCGGGACGGGTTACGAGCAGTACTTC | CASSWGAGTGYEQYF
TRBJ2-1 | TRBV7-2 | few | NA | TGTGCCAGCAACCCTCTTGGGGGGCCCCAAGGGTACAATGAGCAGTTCTTC | CASNPLGGPQGYNEQFF
TRBJ2-5 | TRBV27 | NA | TRBD1 | TGTGCCAGCAGTTTCTCCAGGACAGGTGGGGAGACCCAGTACTTC | CASSFSRTGGETQYF
TRBJ2-5 | TRBV2 | NA | TRBD2 | TGTGCCAGCAGGTCTAGCGGGGGAATAGAGACCCAGTACTTC | CASRSSGGIETQYF
TRBJ2-7 | TRBV4-1 | few | NA | TGCGCCAGCAGCCAAGACGGTCGGGGGGCATTAACCCACGAGCAGTACTTC | CASSQDGRGALTHEQYF
TRBJ2-1 | TRBV20-1 | few | TRBD2 | TGCAGTGCTAAGCTAGCGGGGGGAAGCTCCTACAATGAGCAGTTCTTC | CSAKLAGGSSYNEQFF
TRBJ2-5 | TRBV30 | NA | TRBD1 | TGTGCCTGGAGTGGAGACAGGGGATCCCAAGAGACCCAGTACTTC | CAWSGDRGSQETQYF
TRBJ2-7 | TRBV4-2 | NA | NA | TGTGCCAGCAGCCTAGACACCGTCGAGCAGTACTTC | CASSLDTVEQYF
TRBJ2-5 | TRBV7-2 | NA | NA | TGTGCCAGCAGCTTACTATCTACAGGGTTCCAAGAGACCCAGTACTTC | CASSLLSTGFQETQYF
TRBJ2-2 | TRBV6-1 | NA | TRBD1 | TGTGCCAGCAGTGAAAGGCGAGGGACAGGAACCGGGGAGCTGTTTTTT | CASSERRGTGTGELFF
TRBJ2-7 | TRBV18 | few | NA | TGTGCCAGCTCACCACTCTCTCTATACGAGCAGTACTTC | CASSPLSLYEQYF
TRBJ2-1 | TRBV4-3 | NA | TRBD1 | TGCGCCAGCAGCCAAGAGGGACAGGGGGTCCATGAGCAGTTCTTC | CASSQEGQGVHEQFF
TRBJ2-2 | TRBV12-3/TRBV12-4 | NA | TRBD1 | TGTGCCAGCAGTTTCGGACAGGTTAGGGGATCATCCGGGGAGCTGTTTTTT | CASSFGQVRGSSGELFF
TRBJ2-7 | TRBV5-1 | NA | TRBD1 | TGCGCCAGCAGCTCCCGACAGGGGGCAGGCGAGCAGTACTTC | CASSSRQGAGEQYF
TRBJ1-1 | TRBV29-1 | NA | NA | TGCAGCGTTGATCTTGACAGGAAGCAAGCGGCTTTCTTT | CSVDLDRKQAAFF
TRBJ1-5 | TRBV3-1 | NA | NA | TGTGCCAGCAGCCCCCGAGTAGGTACTCAGCCCCAGCATTTT | CASSPRVGTQPQHF
TRBJ1-1 | TRBV7-2 | NA | NA | TGTGCCAGCAGCTTAGCGAACATGAACACTGAAGCTTTCTTT | CASSLANMNTEAFF
TRBJ1-1 | TRBV12-3/TRBV12-4 | NA | NA | TGTGCCAGCAGTTCGACCGGCAGGGGCCACACCTCTGAAGCTTTCTTT | CASSSTGRGHTSEAFF
TRBJ2-5 | TRBV5-1 | NA | TRBD1 | TGCGCCAGCAGCCTGGACAGGGGTGCTGGAGAGACCCAGTACTTC | CASSLDRGAGETQYF
TRBJ2-5 | TRBV7-9 | NA | NA | TGTGCCAGCAGCTTATTTGGGGGCGTCGAGACCCAGTACTTC | CASSLFGGVETQYF